One and the same sample provided the 21 T cell receptor beta chains below, sequenced in a study of T cells in Graves' hyperthyroidism and ophthalmopathy. From RNA transcripts, TCR beta CDR3 regions were amplified. The primer set for the first-round RT-PCR of the TCR CDR3 was HTBI. TCRdb re-derived calls from the multiplex PCR reads in MiXCR, one entry per CDR3 protein. Of fewer than 800,000 distinct CDR3 sequences listed, 16% are singletons. Sequenced: blood. The origin of the receptors is a man between 18 and 29 years old with Graves' hyperthyroidism.

This rearrangement joins TRBV20-1 to TRBJ2-7, with 10 bases identical to TRBD2. CDR3 length equals 13 residues. The germline gives CDR1 DFQATT, CDR2 SNEGSKA (reference sequence). After removal of 0 bases from V and 6 bases from J, the junction contained 2 bases not matched to a gene. The CDR3 protein is CSARDVAGGEQYF. The CDR3, as DNA: TGCAGTGCTAGAGATGTAGCGGGAGGCGAGCAGTACTTC.

This rearrangement joins TRBV5-6 to TRBJ1-5; D is perhaps TRBD1 (5 bases). The CDR3 extends over 16 amino acids. V was trimmed by 4 bases and J by 0 bases, leaving 14 bases between them. Germline V CDR1 and CDR2: SGHDT, YYEEEE. For the CDR3, the DNA is TGTGCCAGCAGCCTCCGGGGCTACTATAGCAATCAGCCCCAGCATTTT. Its translation is CASSLRGYYSNQPQHF.

This clonotype was observed at least ten times. The CDR3 loop is CASSEYGPGRDTEAFF. The CDR3 DNA is TGTGCCAGCAGTGAATATGGCCCAGGGAGGGACACTGAAGCTTTCTTT. J is TRBJ1-1 and V is TRBV6-1; D possibly corresponds to TRBD1 (5 bases). From germline, CDR1 is MNHNS and CDR2 SASEGT. V lost 2 bases, J lost 3 bases, and 16 bases lay in between. The CDR3 has 16 residues.

This clonotype was seen at least ten times. The chain links TRBV20-1 to TRBJ2-7, with TRBD1 identical over 8 bases. CDR3 length: 15 amino acids. Germline V gene sequence: CDR1 DFQATT, CDR2 SNEGSKA (reference sequence). J gave up 5 bases and V 0 bases, and 9 bases lay outside the gene matches. The CDR3 here is CSARDVQGARHEQYF. CDR3 DNA sequence: TGCAGTGCTAGAGATGTTCAGGGGGCGAGACACGAGCAGTACTTC.

The CDR3 sequence: CSARVALPPGQNIGGNQPQHF. The CDR3 bases are TGCAGTGCTAGAGTAGCCCTACCGCCGGGACAAAACATAGGGGGCAATCAGCCCCAGCATTTT. The genes are TRBV20-1 and TRBJ1-5, with D possibly being TRBD1 (6 bases). The length of the CDR3 is 21 residues. V dropped 1 base and J dropped 2 bases, with 30 bases sitting between them. Germline values: CDR1 DFQATT, CDR2 SNEGSKA (reference sequence).

The chain has TRBV20-1 and TRBJ1-2, with 9 bases matching TRBD1. This CDR3 contains 14 residues. The V segment lost 6 bases and the J segment 5 bases; nucleotides outside the gene matches: 10. CDR1 is DFQATT and CDR2 is SNEGSKA in the germline V gene (reference sequence). In DNA, the CDR3 is TGCAGTGCGCCGACAGGGGGTGTTCGTTATGGCTACACCTTC. Amino acid sequence: CSAPTGGVRYGYTF.

This clonotype came up a few times. The chain employs TRBV18 and TRBJ1-5; D may be TRBD1 (6 bases). Per germline, CDR1 KGHSH and CDR2 LQKENI. This CDR3 contains 16 residues. V gave up 3 bases and J gave up 6 bases, with 18 bases separating them. The CDR3 loop is CASSPPGGQAGQPQHF. As DNA, the CDR3 is TGTGCCAGCTCACCCCCGGGGGGCCAGGCGGGTCAGCCCCAGCATTTT.

This clonotype was picked up many times. This chain connects TRBV18 to TRBJ2-5; the match to TRBD1 covers 10 bases. The germline gives CDR1 KGHSH, CDR2 LQKENI. J gave up 5 bases and V 8 bases, and 8 bases lay outside the gene matches. The CDR3 has 14 residues. CDR3 residues: CASVAGQGSETQYF. CDR3 bases: TGTGCCAGCGTCGCGGGACAGGGGAGCGAGACCCAGTACTTC.

This clonotype was picked up many times. Written as DNA, the CDR3 is TGTGCCAGCAGCCGCAGGACAGGGGGCACCGGGGAGCTGTTTTTT. Translating it yields CASSRRTGGTGELFF. V and J are TRBV11-2 and TRBJ2-2, with 10 bases aligning to TRBD1. This CDR3 has 15 residues. Germline CDR1 is SGHAT and CDR2 is FQNNGV. The junction had 4 bases not matched to a gene; V was cut back by 5 bases and J by 4 bases.

This clonotype was recorded at least ten times. The chain has TRBV13 and TRBJ2-5; 7 positions match TRBD2. The CDR3 has 15 amino acids. The germline CDR1 and CDR2 sequences are PRHDT and FYEKMQ (reference sequence). V lost 4 bases, J lost 2 bases, and 7 bases stayed unmatched. In DNA form, the CDR3 reads TGTGCCAGCAGCTGGCCCTCAGCGGGGCAAGAGACCCAGTACTTC. Its translation: CASSWPSAGQETQYF.

The V call is TRBV18, the J call TRBJ2-5; tentative D call: TRBD1 (7 bases). CDR3 length: 16 amino acids. The germline V gene has CDR1 KGHSH and CDR2 LQKENI. With 0 bases removed from V and 6 bases from J, the gap between germline ends came to 17 bases. The CDR3 here is CASSPPGGTGVKTQYF. The CDR3 DNA is TGTGCCAGCTCACCACCGGGGGGAACAGGGGTGAAGACCCAGTACTTC.

V is TRBV10-3 and J is TRBJ2-2; no clear D gene. Trimming removed 3 bases from V and 0 bases from J, with 8 bases in between. The CDR3 loop spans 15 amino acids. Germline V gene data show CDR1 as ENHRY and CDR2 as SYGVKD. The CDR3 coding sequence is TGTGCCATCAGTGATCCGCTTTCGAACACCGGGGAGCTGTTTTTT. Translating it yields CAISDPLSNTGELFF.

This clonotype came up many times. The junction differs from germline at one of its ends, possibly a read error. The rearrangement joins TRBV18 to TRBJ1-1, with unresolved D. The CDR3 spans 14 residues. The V gene's germline CDR1 is KGHSH and CDR2 LQKENI. CDR3 loop: CVSSPRNGDTEAFF. The CDR3 nucleotides read TGTGTCAGCTCACCGCGCAATGGGGACACTGAAGCTTTCTTT.

This rearrangement joins TRBV9 to TRBJ2-1, with 8 bases aligning to TRBD1. The CDR3 has 19 amino acids. Germline V CDR1 and CDR2: SGDLS, YYNGEE. V gave up 4 bases and J gave up 0 bases; unmatched junction bases: 15. CDR3 coding DNA: TGTGCCAGCAGCTATAGGACAGGGCATTTTCAGAGCTCCTACAATGAGCAGTTCTTC. This translates into CASSYRTGHFQSSYNEQFF.

This clonotype was recorded many times. The chain links TRBV5-1 to TRBJ2-1; D not resolved. The ends were cut back, 7 bases at V and 0 bases at J, with 11 bases in the middle. The CDR3 runs 14 residues. The germline V gene has CDR1 SGHRS and CDR2 YFSETQ. The CDR3 DNA is TGCGCCAGCTCCAACTTGAGCTCCTACAATGAGCAGTTCTTC. It translates to CASSNLSSYNEQFF. Looking up the rest from reference TRBV5-1 and TRBJ2-1 gives the full variable domain: KAGVTQTPRYLIKTRGQQVTLSCSPISGHRSVSWYQQTPGQGLQFLFEYFSETQRNKGNFPGRFSGRQFSNSRSEMNVSTLELGDSALYLCASSNLSSYNEQFFGPGTRLTVL.

This clonotype was seen many times. The chain employs TRBV18 and TRBJ2-7; 9 nucleotides line up with TRBD2. The germline CDR1 and CDR2 sequences are KGHSH and LQKENI. The trim removed 4 bases at V and 6 bases at J, leaving 7 bases unmatched. There are 14 residues in the CDR3. CDR3 bases: TGTGCCAGCTCACGGTTAGCGGGAGTCCCCGAGCAGTACTTC. This encodes CASSRLAGVPEQYF.

V is TRBV7-9 and J is TRBJ2-5, with a tentative D call TRBD2 (5 bases). V was cut by 5 bases and J by 9 bases, with 16 bases left in between. Germline loops: CDR1 SEHNR, CDR2 FQNEAQ (reference sequence). CDR3 length: 13 residues. The CDR3 is CASSLDYLEAQYF. The CDR3 DNA reads TGTGCCAGCAGCCTCGACTACCTGGAGGCCCAGTACTTC.

V is TRBV7-9 and J is TRBJ1-1; the match to TRBD1 covers 7 bases. Germline values: CDR1 SEHNR, CDR2 FQNEAQ (reference sequence). This CDR3 region has 16 residues. V lost 5 bases, J lost 7 bases, and 16 bases stayed unmatched. The CDR3 loop reads CASSPTGTTGRVEAFF. The DNA for the CDR3 is TGTGCCAGCAGCCCCACGGGTACGACAGGGAGGGTTGAAGCTTTCTTT.

This clonotype was detected a few times. Here the CDR3 reads CASSWGNSPLHF. The CDR3 nucleotides read TGTGCCAGCAGTTGGGGGAATTCACCCCTCCACTTT. This sequence joins TRBV12-3 or TRBV12-4 and TRBJ1-6; a possible D gene is TRBD1 (5 bases). This CDR3 comprises 12 residues. V was cut by 4 bases and J by 7 bases, with 5 bases left in between.

The chain couples TRBV4-1 to TRBJ2-2; no firm D call. The germline V gene has CDR1 MGHRA and CDR2 YSYEKL. The V end was cut by 2 bases, the J end by 4 bases, with 8 bases between. The CDR3 length is 14 residues. CDR3 bases: TGCGCCAGCAGCCAACAATCAGGCACCGGGGAGCTGTTTTTT. Its protein product is CASSQQSGTGELFF.

Ten or more counts support this clonotype. The gene calls are TRBV6-1 and TRBJ2-3; 9 positions match TRBD2. From germline, CDR1 is MNHNS and CDR2 SASEGT. The V and J ends lost 1 base and 5 bases, in that order; junction bases with no gene match: 7. The CDR3 length is 16 residues. This CDR3 is CASSEDRAGGGDTQYF. In nucleotides, the CDR3 is TGTGCCAGCAGTGAAGATCGAGCGGGAGGAGGAGATACGCAGTATTTT.